Presented here are 24 T cell receptor beta chains from one specimen sequenced in a study of memory CD4+ T cells and cytomegalovirus serostatus. Profiled with immunoSEQ multiplex PCR; TCRdb holds only in-frame clones, not every one. The top ten clones hold roughly 0.6% of a sample with 40,000 to 55,000 clones, 82% of them seen once. The sort gate was single viable CD3+CD4+CD8-CD45RO+ cells for memory CD4+ T cells. Source material: memory CD4+ T cells from blood. These receptors were obtained from an adult in good health and CMV-seronegative.

Only a few counts were recorded for this clone. The V call is TRBV6-1, the J call TRBJ2-6, with D possibly being TRBD2 (6 bases). V lost 3 bases and J lost 3, with 18 bases in between. Germline V CDR1 and CDR2: MNHNS, SASEGT. This CDR3 spans 18 amino acids. DNA of the CDR3: TGTGCCAGCAGTGATCGGGGGAGTGCCGGGGTTGGGGCCAACGTCCTGACTTTC. It specifies CASSDRGSAGVGANVLTF.

The chain links TRBV30 to TRBJ2-6; 9 positions agree with TRBD1. The V gene end was trimmed by 3 bases and the J gene end by 0 bases; junction bases not matched to a gene: 6. Germline V CDR1 and CDR2: GTSNPN, SVGIG (reference sequence). CDR3 length equals 17 residues. The CDR3, as DNA: TGTGCCTGGAGCCGGGACAGGGTCTCCTCTGGGGCCAACGTCCTGACTTTC. Translating it yields CAWSRDRVSSGANVLTF. Full variable domain (rest looked up from reference TRBV30 and TRBJ2-6): SQTIHQWPATLVQPVGSPLSLECTVEGTSNPNLYWYRQAAGRGLQLLFYSVGIGQISSEVPQNLSASRPQDRQFILSSKKLLLSDSGFYLCAWSRDRVSSGANVLTFGAGSRLTVL.

V gene TRBV10-3 combines with J gene TRBJ1-5; D ambiguous. Trimming took off 6 bases at V and 4 bases at J, with 16 bases between the two ends. The CDR3 runs 15 residues. The germline CDR1 and CDR2 sequences are ENHRY and SYGVKD. CDR3 DNA sequence: TGTGCCATCAGATCAGGAGTTGGAAAAAATCAGCCCCAGCATTTT. It codes for CAIRSGVGKNQPQHF.

This clone was detected only a few times. The chain combines TRBV28 with TRBJ1-6, with TRBD1 matching over 8 bases. The CDR3 is 14 amino acids. Looked up from germline, CDR1 is MDHEN and CDR2 is SYDVKM. Germline trimming cut 5 bases from V and 5 bases from J; bases unmatched to any gene: 2. The CDR3 loop is CASSRQGHNSPLHF. The CDR3 DNA is TGTGCCAGCAGTCGACAGGGGCATAATTCACCCCTCCACTTT.

The count of this clone is one. The CDR3 DNA sequence: TGTGCCAGCAGCTTAGATAGGGGGCAGCCCCAGCATTTT. Residues: CASSLDRGQPQHF. This chain links TRBV11-2 with TRBJ1-5; D is possibly TRBD1 (6 bases). This CDR3 is built from 13 residues. Germline-derived CDR1 and CDR2 are SGHAT and FQNNGV. The ends were cut back, 0 bases at V and 7 bases at J, with 7 bases in the middle.

The V call is TRBV25-1, the J call TRBJ1-2, with unresolved D. The CDR3 runs to 14 residues. Germline V lookup: CDR1 MGHDK, CDR2 SYGVNS. The germline V and J ends were trimmed by 4 bases and 4 bases, with 13 bases remaining between them. CDR3 bases: TGTGCCAGCAGTGCGGTCCGGAGAAGCTATGGCTACACCTTC. Its translation: CASSAVRRSYGYTF.

A few counts support this clone. V gene TRBV5-4 combines with J gene TRBJ2-1, with D perhaps assigned TRBD1 or TRBD2 (5 bases each). Germline V gives CDR1 SGHNT, CDR2 YYREEE (reference sequence). Trimming pared 6 bases from V and 13 bases from J, leaving 17 bases between. The CDR3 has 12 amino acids. The CDR3 here is CASKRRDADQFF. In DNA, the CDR3 is TGTGCCAGCAAGCGACGGGACGCAGACCAGTTCTTC.

This chain links TRBV30 with TRBJ2-6; D remains unclear. The V end lost 8 bases, the J end lost 0 bases, and 8 bases lay between the germline ends. Germline V gene lookup returns CDR1 GTSNPN and CDR2 SVGIG (reference sequence). The CDR3 sequence is 13 residues long. This CDR3 is CAGDGSGANVLTF. As DNA, the CDR3 is TGTGCCGGAGATGGCTCTGGGGCCAACGTCCTGACTTTC. Variable domain in full (rest from reference TRBV30 and TRBJ2-6): SQTIHQWPATLVQPVGSPLSLECTVEGTSNPNLYWYRQAAGRGLQLLFYSVGIGQISSEVPQNLSASRPQDRQFILSSKKLLLSDSGFYLCAGDGSGANVLTFGAGSRLTVL.

The rearrangement joins TRBV20-1 to TRBJ2-7; D remains unclear. V lost 6 bases, J lost 3 bases, and 9 bases lay in between. Germline V gives CDR1 DFQATT, CDR2 SNEGSKA (reference sequence). CDR3 length: 11 amino acids. In DNA, the CDR3 is TGCAGTGCCCTCAACAGCTACGAGCAGTACTTC. Its protein is CSALNSYEQYF.

This clone appeared once. The CDR3 sequence is CASSPPRVQETQYF. The DNA of the CDR3 is TGTGCCAGCAGTCCCCCTCGGGTCCAAGAGACCCAGTACTTC. The chain employs TRBV6-5 and TRBJ2-5; no definite D call. Germline lookup yields CDR1 MNHEY and CDR2 SVGAGI. The ends were cut back, 5 bases at V and 1 base at J, with 11 bases in the middle. This CDR3 comprises 14 residues.

V and J are TRBV7-2 and TRBJ2-7; tentative D call: TRBD1 (6 bases). The CDR3 length is 15 residues. Per the germline V gene, CDR1 is SGHTA and CDR2 is FQGNSA. Trimming shortened V by 4 bases and J by 2 bases, and 15 bases separated the two germline ends. Here the CDR3 reads CASSSRTGGAYEQYF. The CDR3 DNA follows: TGTGCCAGCAGCTCCCGCACTGGGGGCGCCTACGAGCAGTACTTC. The complete variable domain, with remaining parts taken from reference TRBV7-2 and TRBJ2-7, reads GAGVSQSPSNKVTEKGKDVELRCDPISGHTALYWYRQSLGQGLEFLIYFQGNSAPDKSGLPSDRFSAERTGGSVSTLTIQRTQQEDSAVYLCASSSRTGGAYEQYFGPGTRLTVT.

The chain couples TRBV7-3 to TRBJ1-4; no firm D call. From germline, CDR1 is SGHTA and CDR2 FQGTGA. Trimming took off 4 bases at V and 16 bases at J, with 19 bases between the two ends. CDR3 length: 13 residues. The CDR3 DNA reads TGTGCCAGCAGCTCCCGAGCGGGAGCCGAGGCGTTTTTT. Residues: CASSSRAGAEAFF.

This chain uses TRBV5-1 with TRBJ2-7; 8 positions agree with TRBD1. After removal of 4 bases from V and 5 bases from J, the junction contained 5 bases not matched to a gene. The CDR3 is 13 residues long. Germline CDR1 reads SGHRS; CDR2 reads YFSETQ. CDR3 DNA sequence: TGCGCCAGCAGCCTGGACAGGGTTGACGAGCAGTACTTC. Amino acid sequence: CASSLDRVDEQYF.

This rearrangement joins TRBV6-1 to TRBJ1-4; no definite D call. Deletions cut 7 bases from V and 8 bases from J, with 8 bases between. This CDR3 is built from 11 residues. Germline V gene sequence: CDR1 MNHNS, CDR2 SASEGT. The CDR3 DNA follows: TGTGCCAGCATCTTGGGCGAAAAACTGTTTTTT. It encodes CASILGEKLFF.

The V and J genes are TRBV10-3 and TRBJ2-3; 8 bases agree with TRBD2. Germline V lookup: CDR1 ENHRY, CDR2 SYGVKD. V shed 11 bases, J shed 4 bases, and the junction held 5 bases outside the gene matches. The CDR3 is made up of 12 amino acids. DNA of the CDR3: TGTGCCGGTAGCGGGGACTCAGATACGCAGTATTTT. Translating gives CAGSGDSDTQYF.

V is TRBV6-4 and J is TRBJ2-2; a weak D match, TRBD2 (6 bases). Germline V gives CDR1 MRHNA, CDR2 SNTAGT. The CDR3 totals 14 residues. Trimming removed 9 bases at V and 0 bases at J, with 11 bases between. CDR3 sequence: CASRRDANTGELFF. The CDR3 coding sequence is TGTGCCAGTCGGAGGGACGCGAACACCGGGGAGCTGTTTTTT.

This chain connects TRBV27 to TRBJ1-2; D unclear. The germline V and J ends were trimmed by 7 bases and 0 bases, with 9 bases remaining between them. The germline V gene encodes CDR1 MNHEY and CDR2 SMNVEV (reference sequence). The CDR3 sequence is 13 residues long. The CDR3 DNA reads TGTGCCAGCACCGACCCCCCTAACTATGGCTACACCTTC. This encodes CASTDPPNYGYTF.

The chain uses TRBV4-2 and TRBJ1-6, with 10 positions matching TRBD1. V lost 5 bases to trimming and J lost 7 bases; unmatched junction nucleotides: 2. CDR1 is LGHNA, CDR2 YNFKEQ, per germline. The CDR3 is 14 amino acids. This chain's CDR3 is CASSWGQGNSPLHF. In nucleotides, the CDR3 is TGTGCCAGCAGCTGGGGACAGGGGAATTCACCCCTCCACTTT.

This chain uses TRBV5-4 with TRBJ2-1; TRBD2 might be the D (6 bases). The CDR3 totals 15 residues. V dropped 2 bases and J dropped 9 bases, with 18 bases sitting between them. Looked up from germline, CDR1 is SGHNT and CDR2 is YYREEE (reference sequence). DNA of the CDR3: TGTGCCAGCAGCTTCGGAGGGAGCCCCCTGGGTGAGCAGTTCTTC. Protein product: CASSFGGSPLGEQFF.

This chain connects TRBV19 to TRBJ1-2; perhaps TRBD1 as D (5 bases). V was clipped by 3 bases and J by 1 base, with 12 bases between them. The CDR3 runs 15 residues. CDR1 and CDR2 from the germline V gene are LNHDA and SQIVND (reference sequence). CDR3 loop: CASSIDGHFNYGYTF. The CDR3 bases are TGTGCCAGTAGTATCGATGGACACTTTAACTATGGCTACACCTTC.

This chain connects TRBV7-9 to TRBJ1-4; D call uncertain. Germline V CDR1 and CDR2: SEHNR, FQNEAQ (reference sequence). This CDR3 has 11 residues. With 5 bases removed from V and 5 bases from J, the gap between germline ends came to 3 bases. The CDR3 nucleotides read TGTGCCAGCAGCCCGAATGAAAAACTGTTTTTT. Translated: CASSPNEKLFF.

This sequence joins TRBV6-4 and TRBJ1-2; unclear D gene. The length of the CDR3 is 11 residues. Germline CDR1 MRHNA, CDR2 SNTAGT. V was shortened by 0 bases and J by 10 bases, with 6 bases between the two germline ends. As DNA, the CDR3 is TGTGCCAGCAGTGACTCGGGGTACTACACCTTC. Translation gives CASSDSGYYTF.

V gene TRBV7-2 combines with J gene TRBJ2-5, with D possibly being TRBD2 (5 bases). The CDR3 has 12 amino acids. The germline V gene has CDR1 SGHTA and CDR2 FQGNSA. Trimming cost V 8 bases and J 1 base, with 8 bases left between them. The CDR3 region is CASARAQETQYF. The DNA for the CDR3 is TGTGCCAGCGCGAGGGCCCAAGAGACCCAGTACTTC.

The chain combines TRBV4-3 with TRBJ2-5; D not resolved. Trimming cost V 2 bases and J 2 bases, with 6 bases left between them. This CDR3 contains 13 residues. The germline CDR1 and CDR2 sequences are LGHNA and YSLEER. The CDR3 region has the DNA TGCGCCAGCAGCCAAAATCTACAAGAGACCCAGTACTTC. It encodes CASSQNLQETQYF.